Ten or more counts support the clone carrying this TCR beta chain. What it binds is not known. Quantitative 5'-RACE with molecular barcodes produced the TCR beta libraries. TCRdb re-called the 5' RACE reads through MiXCR, storing one row per CDR3 protein. The profile shows over 400,000 distinct CDR3 sequences, about 24% of them singletons. The CDR3 length is 15 residues. Germline V gene data show CDR1 as SGHRS and CDR2 as YFSETQ. The V gene end was trimmed by 4 bases and the J gene end by 4 bases; junction bases not matched to a gene: 9. The entry originates in a study of CD8 T cells in ankylosing spondylitis. The study's findings and limits: A TCR beta motif of about 8 highly homologous variants appeared characteristic of ankylosing spondylitis blood. It was reported that disease-linked clones were significantly enriched in matched ankylosing spondylitis synovial fluid.

The V call is TRBV5-1, the J call TRBJ1-1; 8 bases align to TRBD1. The receptor was derived from a male donor with ankylosing spondylitis. Sample: blood, either unsorted or a sorted T cell fraction (not recorded which). In DNA, the CDR3 is TGCGCCAGCAGCCTCTTCGGTACAGGGGGCACTGAAGCTTTCTTT. Protein product: CASSLFGTGGTEAFF.